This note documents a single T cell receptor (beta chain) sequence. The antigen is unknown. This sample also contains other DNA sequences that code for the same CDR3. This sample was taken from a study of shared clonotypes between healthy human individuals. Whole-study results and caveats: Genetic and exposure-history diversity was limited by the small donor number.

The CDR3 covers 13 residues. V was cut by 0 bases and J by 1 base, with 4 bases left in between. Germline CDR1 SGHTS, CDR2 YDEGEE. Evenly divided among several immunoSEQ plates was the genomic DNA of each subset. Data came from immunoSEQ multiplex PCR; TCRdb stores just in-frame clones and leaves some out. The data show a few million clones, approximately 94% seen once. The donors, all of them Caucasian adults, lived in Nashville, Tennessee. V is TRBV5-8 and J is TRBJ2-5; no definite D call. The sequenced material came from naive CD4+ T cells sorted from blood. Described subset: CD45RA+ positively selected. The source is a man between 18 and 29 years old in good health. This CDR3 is CASSLGLQETQYF. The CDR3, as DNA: TGTGCCAGCAGCTTGGGACTCCAAGAGACCCAGTACTTC.